The sequence of this T cell receptor (beta chain) was determined in a study of siplizumab effects on memory and regulatory T cells. There are 15 residues in the CDR3. Germline loops: CDR1 LGHNA, CDR2 YNFKEQ. Trimming removed 3 bases from V and 4 bases from J; junction bases left unmatched: 7. TCRdb keeps only in-frame clones here, not all; method: immunoSEQ multiplex PCR. The table shows roughly 9,900 clones, with more than 35% occurring only once. This clone turned up a few times. What it recognizes is unknown. The likely explanation is a read error, given a far larger clone one base away. Cocultured for over 5 days at 37°C were the mixed lymphocyte reaction cells.

This sequence originates from a human donor in good health; the cells came from an allogeneic mixed lymphocyte reaction. This chain uses TRBV4-2 with TRBJ1-1; 8 bases are shared with TRBD1. The material sequenced was CFSE-low (dividing) CD4+ T cells sorted from an allogeneic mixed lymphocyte reaction. DNA of the CDR3: TGTGCCAGCAGCCAGTCGGACAGGGTTGGCACTGAAGCTTTCTTT. This gives the protein CASSQSDRVGTEAFF.